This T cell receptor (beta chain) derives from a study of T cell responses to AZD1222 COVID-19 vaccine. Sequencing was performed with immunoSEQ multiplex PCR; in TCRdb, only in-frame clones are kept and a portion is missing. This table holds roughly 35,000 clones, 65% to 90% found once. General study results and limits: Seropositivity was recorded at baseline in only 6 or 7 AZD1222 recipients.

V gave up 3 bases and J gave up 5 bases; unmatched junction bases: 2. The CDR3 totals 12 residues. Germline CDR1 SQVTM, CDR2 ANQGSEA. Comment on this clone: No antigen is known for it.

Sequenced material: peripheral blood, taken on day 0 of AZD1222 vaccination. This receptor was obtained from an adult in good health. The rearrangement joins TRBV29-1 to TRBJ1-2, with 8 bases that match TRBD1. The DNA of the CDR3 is TGCAGCGTTGAGGACAGGGATTATGGCTACACCTTC. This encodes CSVEDRDYGYTF.